What follows are 28 T cell receptor beta chains derived from one specimen sequenced in a study of OX40 agonist ivuxolimab in advanced cancers. Generated by immunoSEQ multiplex PCR, the TCRdb table keeps only in-frame clones and is missing some. The sample records approximately 92,000 clones, approximately 94% being singletons. The specimen comprised CD4+ or CD8+ T cells sorted from blood, sampled in a trial of the OX40 agonist ivuxolimab. These receptors all come from an adult with an advanced solid tumor such as melanoma, head and neck, liver or kidney cancer.

The V gene is TRBV4-1, the J gene TRBJ2-1; 7 bases map to TRBD2. The germline V gene encodes CDR1 MGHRA and CDR2 YSYEKL. J gave up 1 base and V 0 bases, and 3 bases lay outside the gene matches. CDR3 length: 16 residues. The CDR3 loop is CASSQEIAGSYNEQFF. CDR3 in DNA: TGCGCCAGCAGCCAAGAAATAGCGGGTTCCTACAATGAGCAGTTCTTC.

The V gene is TRBV4-3, the J gene TRBJ2-5; either TRBD1 or TRBD2 may supply D (5 bases each). CDR3 length: 16 amino acids. Deletions cut 1 base from V and 5 bases from J, with 17 bases between. From germline, CDR1 is LGHNA and CDR2 YSLEER. The CDR3 coding sequence is TGCGCCAGCAGCCAAGTACGCCAGGGAATAGCGGAGACCCAGTACTTC. It codes for CASSQVRQGIAETQYF.

The rearrangement uses TRBV9 and TRBJ2-5; TRBD1 agrees at 9 bases. Trimming removed 4 bases from V and 5 bases from J; junction bases left unmatched: 6. This CDR3 comprises 14 residues. Germline V gene lookup returns CDR1 SGDLS and CDR2 YYNGEE. The CDR3 coding sequence is TGTGCCAGCAGCTTACAGGGGGCGGTTGAGACCCAGTACTTC. Protein sequence: CASSLQGAVETQYF.

The chain uses TRBV5-6 and TRBJ1-1, with D hard to call. CDR3 length equals 12 residues. CDR1 and CDR2 (germline): SGHDT, YYEEEE. V was clipped by 0 bases and J by 4 bases, with 4 bases between them. The CDR3 DNA follows: TGTGCCAGCAGCTTGGTTGGCACTGAAGCTTTCTTT. This sequence encodes CASSLVGTEAFF.

This chain links TRBV7-8 with TRBJ2-7; perhaps TRBD1 as D (6 bases). V lost 4 bases, J lost 1 base, and 11 bases lay in between. Germline loops: CDR1 SGHVS, CDR2 FQNEAQ. The CDR3 totals 14 residues. The CDR3 is CASSWGTPSYEQYF. The CDR3 DNA is TGTGCCAGCAGCTGGGGGACACCTTCCTACGAGCAGTACTTC.

This rearrangement joins TRBV4-1 to TRBJ2-7, with a possible D match to TRBD2 (7 bases). Germline assignment: CDR1 MGHRA and CDR2 YSYEKL. Trimming removed 0 bases at V and 6 bases at J, with 15 bases between. The CDR3 is 15 residues long. CDR3 in amino acids: CASSQESRGAIEQYF. Here the CDR3 DNA reads TGCGCCAGCAGCCAAGAGAGCCGGGGGGCCATCGAGCAGTACTTC.

The V call is TRBV5-1, the J call TRBJ2-7; TRBD2 might be the D (5 bases). Trimming took 0 bases from V and 0 from J, leaving 7 bases between them. The CDR3 has 14 residues. Looked up from germline, CDR1 is SGHRS and CDR2 is YFSETQ. Here the CDR3 DNA reads TGCGCCAGCAGCTTGGGAGGGTACTCCTACGAGCAGTACTTC. Its translation: CASSLGGYSYEQYF.

V is TRBV27 and J is TRBJ2-3; no firm D call. The germline V gene encodes CDR1 MNHEY and CDR2 SMNVEV (reference sequence). The CDR3 sequence is 14 residues long. The V gene lost 5 bases and the J gene lost 2 bases, with 11 bases spanning the gap. The CDR3 reads CASSGQISTDTQYF. The CDR3 nucleotides are TGTGCCAGCAGTGGGCAGATTTCCACAGATACGCAGTATTTT.

The chain is built from TRBV4-3 and TRBJ2-7, with 10 bases matching TRBD2. This CDR3 has 15 residues. V lost 1 base and J lost 3; bases outside the gene matches: 3. Germline V lookup: CDR1 LGHNA, CDR2 YSLEER. CDR3 loop: CASSQASGSSYEQYF. CDR3 nucleotides: TGCGCCAGCAGCCAAGCTAGCGGGAGCAGCTACGAGCAGTACTTC.

This clone has a single count. The chain employs TRBV27 and TRBJ2-1; 10 nucleotides match TRBD2. Germline CDR1 MNHEY, CDR2 SMNVEV (reference sequence). V shed 4 bases and J 9 bases; nucleotides not matched to a gene: 9. This CDR3 comprises 15 residues. CDR3 nucleotide sequence: TGTGCCAGCAGTTGGCGCAGCGGGGGGGCCGGTGAGCAGTTCTTC. Translation gives CASSWRSGGAGEQFF.

The rearrangement joins TRBV14 to TRBJ1-5; a weak D match, TRBD1 (5 bases). The CDR3 has 13 amino acids. Germline assignment: CDR1 SGHDN and CDR2 FVKESK. Trimming pared 6 bases from V and 4 bases from J, leaving 10 bases between. In DNA, the CDR3 is TGTGCCAGCAGTCTATCAGGGAATCAGCCCCAGCATTTT. Amino acids: CASSLSGNQPQHF.

The V and J genes are TRBV2 and TRBJ2-2; D might be TRBD2 (5 bases). The CDR3 loop spans 12 amino acids. From germline, CDR1 is SNHLY and CDR2 FYNNEI. V lost 8 bases and J 7 bases, leaving 11 bases between the germline ends. The CDR3 DNA follows: TGTGCCAGCGGCGTTGGGAGCGGGGAGCTGTTTTTT. It yields the protein CASGVGSGELFF.

The gene calls are TRBV19 and TRBJ1-4; TRBD1 might be the D (5 bases). The CDR3 sequence is 15 residues long. Trimming removed 5 bases at V and 4 bases at J, with 14 bases between. Germline V gene data show CDR1 as LNHDA and CDR2 as SQIVND (reference sequence). CDR3 loop: CASSPWEGRNEKLFF. CDR3 in DNA: TGTGCCAGTAGTCCCTGGGAGGGGCGTAATGAAAAACTGTTTTTT.

The J gene is TRBJ1-6, the V gene TRBV6-6; D is perhaps TRBD1 (5 bases). Germline lookup yields CDR1 MNHNY and CDR2 SVGAGI (reference sequence). Trimming cost V 2 bases and J 10 bases, with 18 bases left between them. The CDR3 totals 16 residues. The CDR3 coding sequence is TGTGCCAGCAGTTACGAGCGGGGGGAGAGGCGGTCACCCCTCCACTTT. It encodes CASSYERGERRSPLHF.

V gene TRBV7-2 combines with J gene TRBJ1-5; D perhaps matches TRBD1 (6 bases). V lost 4 bases, J lost 5 bases, and 15 bases lay in between. The CDR3 contains 15 residues. CDR1 is SGHTA, CDR2 FQGNSA, per germline. The CDR3 region has the DNA TGTGCCAGCAGCTGGGCCTCGGACAGTTATCAGCCCCAGCATTTT. The encoded protein is CASSWASDSYQPQHF. The full variable domain, rest sourced from reference TRBV7-2 and TRBJ1-5, is GAGVSQSPSNKVTEKGKDVELRCDPISGHTALYWYRQSLGQGLEFLIYFQGNSAPDKSGLPSDRFSAERTGGSVSTLTIQRTQQEDSAVYLCASSWASDSYQPQHFGDGTRLSIL.

The sample holds a few counts of this clone. The genes are TRBV7-9 and TRBJ1-4, with TRBD1 matching 9 bases. The V and J ends lost 5 bases and 5 bases, in that order; junction bases with no gene match: 3. CDR3 length equals 14 residues. The germline V gene has CDR1 SEHNR and CDR2 FQNEAQ (reference sequence). The CDR3 DNA sequence: TGTGCCAGCAGCCGGACAGGGGTAAATGAAAAACTGTTTTTT. Protein sequence: CASSRTGVNEKLFF.

The rearrangement links TRBV7-6 to TRBJ2-6; weak D call: TRBD1 (5 bases). The CDR3 is made up of 16 amino acids. Trimming shortened V by 1 base and J by 3 bases, and 10 bases separated the two germline ends. The germline CDR1 and CDR2 sequences are SGHVS and FNYEAQ. CDR3 nucleotides: TGTGCCAGCAGCTTAGTGGTAGGGGATGGGGCCAACGTCCTGACTTTC. This gives the protein CASSLVVGDGANVLTF.

The chain carries TRBV7-6 and TRBJ1-3; 7 nucleotides align to TRBD1. The germline CDR1 and CDR2 sequences are SGHVS and FNYEAQ. J was trimmed by 4 bases and V by 5 bases; bases with no gene match: 5. The CDR3 sequence is 14 residues long. CDR3: CASSDRESGNTIYF. CDR3 bases: TGTGCCAGCAGCGACAGGGAATCCGGAAACACCATATATTTT.

This sequence joins TRBV5-6 and TRBJ2-1; D remains unclear. V gave up 2 bases and J gave up 4 bases, with 16 bases separating them. This CDR3 has 16 amino acids. Germline CDR1 is SGHDT and CDR2 is YYEEEE. The CDR3 DNA reads as TGTGCCAGCAGCTTTGGAGTTATTGGGGTGTACAATGAGCAGTTCTTC. Translating gives CASSFGVIGVYNEQFF.

V and J are TRBV6-5 and TRBJ2-2; 8 nucleotides agree with TRBD2. The length of the CDR3 is 13 residues. Trimming took 5 bases from V and 7 from J; bases not matched to a gene: 3. CDR1 is MNHEY and CDR2 is SVGAGI in the germline V gene. CDR3 bases: TGTGCCAGCAGTCCCGCGGGGGGCGGGGAGCTGTTTTTT. Translated: CASSPAGGGELFF.

This chain links TRBV6-1 with TRBJ2-7; D uncertain. V lost 5 bases and J 9 bases, leaving 14 bases between the germline ends. This CDR3 spans 12 amino acids. Germline CDR1 reads MNHNS; CDR2 reads SASEGT. CDR3 nucleotides: TGTGCCAGCAGTCAAAACCCCATCGGGCAGTACTTC. This encodes CASSQNPIGQYF.

The chain carries TRBV29-1 and TRBJ2-3; 9 positions agree with TRBD1. This CDR3 comprises 15 residues. V shed 1 base, J shed 4 bases, and the junction held 6 bases outside the gene matches. CDR1 is SQVTM, CDR2 ANQGSEA, per germline. For the CDR3, the DNA is TGCAGCGTTGAAGGGGCACGGACAGGGGCAGATACGCAGTATTTT. Its protein is CSVEGARTGADTQYF.

The V call is TRBV5-6, the J call TRBJ1-1; possibly TRBD1 for D (5 bases). The CDR3 contains 14 residues. Trimming shortened V by 0 bases and J by 4 bases, and 10 bases separated the two germline ends. Germline-derived CDR1 and CDR2 are SGHDT and YYEEEE. The CDR3 loop reads CASSLARAGTEAFF. The CDR3 DNA reads as TGTGCCAGCAGCTTGGCCAGGGCCGGCACTGAAGCTTTCTTT.

The rearrangement joins TRBV7-9 to TRBJ1-5; D unresolved. The V end lost 0 bases, the J end lost 1 base, and 4 bases lay between the germline ends. Germline values: CDR1 SEHNR, CDR2 FQNEAQ (reference sequence). The CDR3 consists of 14 residues. In DNA, the CDR3 is TGTGCCAGCAGCTTAGCGCGGAGCAATCAGCCCCAGCATTTT. Its protein product is CASSLARSNQPQHF.

The chain has TRBV9 and TRBJ1-2, with D unclear. V gave up 3 bases and J gave up 0 bases, with 9 bases separating them. The germline gives CDR1 SGDLS, CDR2 YYNGEE. CDR3 length: 14 residues. The CDR3 DNA reads as TGTGCCAGCAGCGATGTGGGAGCTAACTATGGCTACACCTTC. Translating it yields CASSDVGANYGYTF.

The chain combines TRBV4-3 with TRBJ1-3; D is undetermined. The CDR3 runs to 15 residues. Germline assignment: CDR1 LGHNA and CDR2 YSLEER. V was cut by 0 bases and J by 0 bases, with 6 bases left in between. CDR3 sequence reads: CASSQDPYSGNTIYF. The DNA for the CDR3 is TGCGCCAGCAGCCAAGATCCCTACTCTGGAAACACCATATATTTT.

The chain recombines TRBV15 with TRBJ2-1; D is undetermined. This CDR3 is built from 15 residues. Trimming left V 5 bases short and J 0 bases short, with 11 bases between. Germline loops: CDR1 LNHNV, CDR2 YYDKDF (reference sequence). CDR3 amino acids: CATSATRSSYNEQFF. The CDR3 DNA sequence: TGTGCCACCAGCGCCACACGGTCCTCCTACAATGAGCAGTTCTTC.

DNA for the CDR3: TGTGCCAGCAGTTTAGGTTGGCAGCCCACTGGGGCCGGGGAGCTGTTTTTT. It yields the protein CASSLGWQPTGAGELFF. The chain is built from TRBV27 and TRBJ2-2; D ambiguous. The germline V and J ends were trimmed by 2 bases and 6 bases, with 19 bases remaining between them. The length of the CDR3 is 17 residues. Per the germline V gene, CDR1 is MNHEY and CDR2 is SMNVEV (reference sequence).